Shown below are 13 T cell receptor beta chains from a single sample sequenced in a study of blood T cells in healthy people across ages. Combining a sample-barcoded 5' primer with a J-beta primer mix, a second PCR ran for roughly 6 to 12 cycles. TCRdb independently ran MiXCR on the 5' RACE reads; one entry per CDR3 protein. This table holds 450,000 to 700,000 distinct CDR3 sequences, 27% found once. Sequenced material: blood. Receptor source: a woman in her seventies in good health.

This clonotype has a handful of counts. This chain joins TRBV6-5 and TRBJ2-3, with TRBD2 as a possible D gene (7 bases). Germline CDR1 MNHEY, CDR2 SVGAGI. The CDR3 has 14 amino acids. V was trimmed by 4 bases and J by 2 bases, leaving 10 bases between them. As DNA, the CDR3 is TGTGCCAGCAGTTTCGGGGGGCTCACAGATACGCAGTATTTT. Translation gives CASSFGGLTDTQYF.

This chain links TRBV29-1 with TRBJ1-1; 7 bases are shared with TRBD1. Looked up from germline, CDR1 is SQVTM and CDR2 is ANQGSEA. The J segment lost 5 bases and the V segment lost 4 bases, leaving 10 bases of the junction unmatched. The CDR3 extends over 14 amino acids. Here the CDR3 DNA reads TGCAGCGTTGCAGCTGTTGGACAGGCTACTGAAGCTTTCTTT. This encodes CSVAAVGQATEAFF.

This clonotype occurred a few times. The chain uses TRBV18 and TRBJ2-1, with 8 bases lining up with TRBD1. The junction had 13 bases not matched to a gene; V was cut back by 3 bases and J by 6 bases. There are 17 residues in the CDR3. CDR1 is KGHSH, CDR2 LQKENI, per germline. Here the CDR3 reads CASSPRTGTGGGNEQFF. CDR3 nucleotide sequence: TGTGCCAGCTCACCTCGCACCGGGACAGGAGGTGGCAATGAGCAGTTCTTC.

The genes are TRBV20-1 and TRBJ2-3; TRBD2 is a possible D gene (5 bases). The germline V and J ends were trimmed by 5 bases and 4 bases, with 16 bases remaining between them. There are 14 residues in the CDR3. Germline V lookup: CDR1 DFQATT, CDR2 SNEGSKA (reference sequence). CDR3 DNA: TGCAGTGCTGCGGACTCTCAGACTGCAGATACGCAGTATTTT. Residues: CSAADSQTADTQYF.

This clonotype was counted a few times. The V gene is TRBV7-2, the J gene TRBJ1-5; 8 bases line up with TRBD1. CDR1 is SGHTA and CDR2 is FQGNSA in the germline V gene. With 5 bases clipped from V and 6 bases from J, the junction kept 21 bases outside the gene matches. CDR3 size: 19 residues. The CDR3 protein is CASSPISGGPGVGSQPQHF. As DNA, the CDR3 is TGTGCCAGCAGCCCGATTTCAGGGGGCCCGGGGGTCGGCAGTCAGCCCCAGCATTTT.

The chain has TRBV9 and TRBJ2-7; TRBD2 might be the D (5 bases). V was clipped by 3 bases and J by 0 bases, with 13 bases between them. CDR3 size: 15 residues. Germline CDR1 reads SGDLS; CDR2 reads YYNGEE. CDR3 amino acids: CASSANPGNSYEQYF. CDR3 in DNA: TGTGCCAGCAGCGCGAATCCCGGGAACTCCTACGAGCAGTACTTC.

This clonotype was counted many times. The genes are TRBV7-9 and TRBJ2-2, with D maybe TRBD2 (5 bases). Germline lookup yields CDR1 SEHNR and CDR2 FQNEAQ (reference sequence). The CDR3 spans 15 residues. V was shortened by 5 bases and J by 0 bases, with 10 bases between the two germline ends. The CDR3: CASSPGITNTGELFF. CDR3 bases: TGTGCCAGCAGCCCCGGGATCACGAACACCGGGGAGCTGTTTTTT. Using reference TRBV7-9 and TRBJ2-2 for the parts outside the CDR3, the full variable domain is DTGVSQNPRHKITKRGQNVTFRCDPISEHNRLYWYRQTLGQGPEFLTYFQNEAQLEKSRLLSDRFSAERPKGSFSTLEIQRTEQGDSAMYLCASSPGITNTGELFFGEGSRLTVL.

The J gene is TRBJ1-1, the V gene TRBV6-6; 11 bases are a match to TRBD1. V trimming: 6 bases; J trimming: 1 base; junction bases outside the gene matches: 4. This CDR3 is 15 amino acids long. CDR1 is MNHNY, CDR2 SVGAGI, per germline (reference sequence). CDR3 bases: TGTGCCAGCAGGGGGACAGGGGGTTGGAACACTGAAGCTTTCTTT. It encodes CASRGTGGWNTEAFF.

The chain carries TRBV20-1 and TRBJ2-5; D is perhaps TRBD1 or TRBD2 (5 bases each). The CDR3 length is 14 residues. V lost 3 bases and J 2 bases, leaving 13 bases between the germline ends. Germline CDR1 and CDR2: DFQATT and SNEGSKA (reference sequence). The CDR3 sequence: CSARDGALQETQYF. As DNA, the CDR3 is TGCAGTGCTAGGGACGGGGCGCTACAAGAGACCCAGTACTTC.

Written as DNA, the CDR3 is TGTGCCAGTCAAGGGAGGGGCCAGGGGACTGAAGCTTTCTTT. As protein: CASQGRGQGTEAFF. V gene TRBV19 combines with J gene TRBJ1-1, with D perhaps TRBD1 (6 bases). The CDR3 spans 14 residues. CDR1 is LNHDA, CDR2 SQIVND, per germline (reference sequence). Trimming pared 8 bases from V and 5 bases from J, leaving 18 bases between.

This clonotype was observed a handful of times. V usage is TRBV24-1 and J usage is TRBJ2-1; D might be TRBD1 (7 bases). From germline, CDR1 is KGHDR and CDR2 SFDVKD. The CDR3 covers 16 residues. The ends were cut back, 1 base at V and 7 bases at J, with 16 bases in the middle. The CDR3 nucleotides are TGTGCCACCAGTGATTTTTTCAGGGGGGAAACAAATGAGCAGTTCTTC. Amino acid sequence: CATSDFFRGETNEQFF.

This clonotype turned up a few times. The J gene is TRBJ2-5, the V gene TRBV24-1; TRBD2 might be the D (5 bases). The germline V gene encodes CDR1 KGHDR and CDR2 SFDVKD. The CDR3 sequence is 13 residues long. Trimming took off 3 bases at V and 5 bases at J, with 9 bases between the two ends. The CDR3 DNA follows: TGTGCCACCAGTGATGGGAGCAAGGAGACCCAGTACTTC. Translated: CATSDGSKETQYF.

The V gene is TRBV5-1, the J gene TRBJ2-3, with 8 positions matching TRBD1. Germline V gene lookup returns CDR1 SGHRS and CDR2 YFSETQ. V lost 4 bases, J lost 2 bases, and 9 bases stayed unmatched. The CDR3 consists of 16 residues. The CDR3 sequence: CASSTGGSDYTDTQYF. CDR3 DNA sequence: TGCGCCAGCAGCACAGGGGGGTCCGATTACACAGATACGCAGTATTTT.